The 29 T cell receptor beta chains below were found in one sample sequenced in a study of shared clonotypes between healthy human individuals. Data came from immunoSEQ multiplex PCR; TCRdb stores just in-frame clones and leaves some out. The table lists roughly 1,500,000 clones, around 98% of them singletons, with around 0.45% in the top ten. Material for sequencing was naive CD4+ T cells sorted from blood. Described subset: CD45RA+ positively selected. These receptors were obtained from a man aged 30-40 years in good health.

The V and J genes are TRBV7-9 and TRBJ1-1, with a tentative D call TRBD1 (5 bases). V lost 5 bases, J lost 0 bases, and 16 bases lay in between. Looked up from germline, CDR1 is SEHNR and CDR2 is FQNEAQ (reference sequence). This CDR3 comprises 16 residues. CDR3 amino acids: CASSPTRGAMNTEAFF. The CDR3 DNA reads as TGTGCCAGCAGCCCGACCAGAGGGGCTATGAACACTGAAGCTTTCTTT.

This chain uses TRBV27 with TRBJ2-2, with TRBD1 matching 10 bases. Germline CDR1 is MNHEY and CDR2 is SMNVEV (reference sequence). The CDR3 spans 14 residues. The trim removed 7 bases at V and 5 bases at J, leaving 4 bases unmatched. This CDR3 is CASTTGGLTGELFF. CDR3 DNA sequence: TGTGCCAGCACGACAGGGGGCTTGACCGGGGAGCTGTTTTTT.

This sequence joins TRBV11-2 and TRBJ2-1; D may be TRBD2 (6 bases). The CDR3 has 15 residues. CDR1 and CDR2 (germline): SGHAT, FQNNGV. V was pared by 5 bases and J by 4 bases, with 15 bases between. The CDR3 reads CASSRESPIYNEQFF. The CDR3 bases are TGTGCCAGCAGCCGGGAGTCCCCAATATACAATGAGCAGTTCTTC.

This rearrangement joins TRBV7-8 to TRBJ2-7; D not certain. This CDR3 is 16 amino acids long. The germline CDR1 and CDR2 sequences are SGHVS and FQNEAQ. V lost 3 bases and J 3 bases, leaving 18 bases between the germline ends. The CDR3 nucleotides read TGTGCCAGCAGCTTTCCCCGGGTAGCCACCTACTACGAGCAGTACTTC. Amino acids: CASSFPRVATYYEQYF. Full variable domain (outside the CDR3, taken from reference TRBV7-8 and TRBJ2-7): GAGVSQSPRYKVAKRGQDVALRCDPISGHVSLFWYQQALGQGPEFLTYFQNEAQLDKSGLPSDRFFAERPEGSVSTLKIQRTQQEDSAVYLCASSFPRVATYYEQYFGPGTRLTVT.

The V and J genes are TRBV18 and TRBJ2-3; TRBD2 matches 10 bases. CDR1 and CDR2 (germline): KGHSH, LQKENI. This CDR3 has 20 residues. Trimming at V came to 1 base and at J to 2 bases, leaving 15 bases not matched to a gene. The CDR3 spells CASSPLPRGLAGDTTDTQYF. The DNA of the CDR3 is TGTGCCAGCTCACCACTCCCTCGGGGGCTAGCGGGGGACACCACAGATACGCAGTATTTT.

Only one count was recorded for this clone. The rearrangement links TRBV18 to TRBJ1-2, with a weak D call TRBD1 (6 bases). Germline V gene data show CDR1 as KGHSH and CDR2 as LQKENI. V lost 1 base and J 5 bases, leaving 11 bases between the germline ends. This CDR3 is 14 amino acids long. The CDR3 DNA reads as TGTGCCAGCTCACCACGGGACATGGGGTATGGCTACACCTTC. It codes for CASSPRDMGYGYTF.

The J gene is TRBJ2-7, the V gene TRBV9, with D perhaps matching TRBD1 or TRBD2 (5 bases each). The CDR3 is 14 residues long. Germline CDR1 SGDLS, CDR2 YYNGEE. V dropped 0 bases and J dropped 6 bases, with 13 bases sitting between them. The CDR3 bases are TGTGCCAGCAGCGTAGTACCCGGGACGGTCGAGCAGTACTTC. This encodes CASSVVPGTVEQYF.

V and J are TRBV11-2 and TRBJ2-7; D gene ambiguous. Per the germline V gene, CDR1 is SGHAT and CDR2 is FQNNGV. V lost 1 base to trimming and J lost 3 bases, with 13 bases between them. This CDR3 comprises 15 residues. The CDR3 loop reads CASSLGSGNNYEQYF. The CDR3 DNA is TGTGCCAGCAGCTTAGGGTCAGGTAATAACTACGAGCAGTACTTC.

V is TRBV18 and J is TRBJ2-5; possibly TRBD2 for D (5 bases). The V and J ends lost 4 bases and 3 bases respectively, with 18 bases between them. CDR3 length: 16 residues. Germline CDR1 is KGHSH and CDR2 is LQKENI. The CDR3 region is CASSLSGTVPEETQYF. In DNA, the CDR3 is TGTGCCAGCTCACTATCGGGAACAGTGCCGGAAGAGACCCAGTACTTC.

The chain links TRBV2 to TRBJ2-7; possible D gene TRBD1, 5 bases. Trimming removed 1 base at V and 3 bases at J, with 16 bases between. This CDR3 region has 16 residues. Per germline, CDR1 SNHLY and CDR2 FYNNEI. CDR3 sequence: CASSEGAGQNGYEQYF. The CDR3, as DNA: TGTGCCAGCAGTGAAGGCGCAGGGCAAAACGGCTACGAGCAGTACTTC. The full variable domain, its missing parts supplied by reference TRBV2 and TRBJ2-7, is EPEVTQTPSHQVTQMGQEVILRCVPISNHLYFYWYRQILGQKVEFLVSFYNNEISEKSEIFDDQFSVERPDGSNFTLKIRSTKLEDSAMYFCASSEGAGQNGYEQYFGPGTRLTVT.

This chain joins TRBV2 and TRBJ2-7; TRBD2 aligns across 7 bases. The germline gives CDR1 SNHLY, CDR2 FYNNEI. The trim removed 6 bases at V and 3 bases at J, leaving 5 bases unmatched. The CDR3 runs to 13 residues. The CDR3 DNA sequence: TGTGCCAGCAGGCGGGAGCAGGTCTACGAGCAGTACTTC. It specifies CASRREQVYEQYF. Drawing the rest from reference TRBV2 and TRBJ2-7, the complete variable domain is EPEVTQTPSHQVTQMGQEVILRCVPISNHLYFYWYRQILGQKVEFLVSFYNNEISEKSEIFDDQFSVERPDGSNFTLKIRSTKLEDSAMYFCASRREQVYEQYFGPGTRLTVT.

The rearrangement joins TRBV7-8 to TRBJ2-7; D is ambiguous. Trimming left V 2 bases short and J 2 bases short, with 7 bases between. This CDR3 region has 13 residues. Germline V lookup: CDR1 SGHVS, CDR2 FQNEAQ. The CDR3 coding sequence is TGTGCCAGCAGCTTAAGGGAACCCTACGAGCAGTACTTC. This codes for CASSLREPYEQYF.

The table lists this clone with a count of one. Other DNA sequences in this sample translate to the same CDR3. This chain connects TRBV7-2 to TRBJ2-5; D is perhaps TRBD2 (6 bases). Germline loops: CDR1 SGHTA, CDR2 FQGNSA. The CDR3 spans 12 residues. V lost 3 bases to trimming and J lost 7 bases, with 9 bases between them. CDR3 residues: CASSLGGVTQYF. The CDR3 nucleotides are TGTGCCAGCAGCTTGGGGGGAGTGACCCAGTACTTC.

This chain links TRBV19 with TRBJ2-7; 7 nucleotides agree with TRBD2. Germline values: CDR1 LNHDA, CDR2 SQIVND (reference sequence). V shed 5 bases, J shed 0 bases, and the junction held 10 bases outside the gene matches. This CDR3 is 16 amino acids long. CDR3 in amino acids: CASSDFSSGHSYEQYF. The CDR3 DNA sequence: TGTGCCAGTAGTGACTTCTCTAGCGGACACTCCTACGAGCAGTACTTC.

In its sample, this clone was seen once. V usage is TRBV7-9 and J usage is TRBJ2-7, with D possibly TRBD2 on 5 matching bases. This CDR3 spans 15 amino acids. V was pared by 1 base and J by 2 bases, with 12 bases between. Per germline, CDR1 SEHNR and CDR2 FQNEAQ (reference sequence). The CDR3 is CASSLVGDPTYEQYF. Here the CDR3 DNA reads TGTGCCAGCAGCTTAGTCGGGGATCCGACCTACGAGCAGTACTTC.

This CDR3 reads CASSDTGQGFYNEQFF. As DNA, the CDR3 is TGTGCCAGCAGTGATACGGGACAGGGGTTCTACAATGAGCAGTTCTTC. V and J are TRBV6-4 and TRBJ2-1; 10 bases match TRBD1. Trimming at V came to 3 bases and at J to 3 bases, leaving 5 bases not matched to a gene. The germline V gene has CDR1 MRHNA and CDR2 SNTAGT. This CDR3 is built from 16 residues.

The chain carries TRBV7-2 and TRBJ1-3; no clear D. There are 16 residues in the CDR3. Germline CDR1 reads SGHTA; CDR2 reads FQGNSA. V was cut by 2 bases and J by 2 bases, with 13 bases left in between. The DNA for the CDR3 is TGTGCCAGCAGCTTATTAACGTTCACGGCTGGAAACACCATATATTTT. Its translation: CASSLLTFTAGNTIYF.

The J gene is TRBJ2-1, the V gene TRBV28; D not certain. Per germline, CDR1 MDHEN and CDR2 SYDVKM. Trimming shortened V by 0 bases and J by 12 bases, and 21 bases separated the two germline ends. There are 16 residues in the CDR3. CDR3 protein: CASSLCFVWIWTGQFF. For the CDR3, the DNA is TGTGCCAGCAGTTTATGCTTCGTATGGATCTGGACGGGGCAGTTCTTC.

V is TRBV11-2 and J is TRBJ2-1; the match to TRBD2 covers 7 bases. Trimming removed 6 bases from V and 7 bases from J; junction bases left unmatched: 12. CDR3 length equals 15 residues. In germline, CDR1 is SGHAT, CDR2 FQNNGV. CDR3 DNA: TGTGCCAGCAGAATCGGGGCGGGAGCCCCAAATGAGCAGTTCTTC. Protein product: CASRIGAGAPNEQFF.

The gene calls are TRBV9 and TRBJ1-2; D perhaps matches TRBD1 (6 bases). Deletions cut 4 bases from V and 8 bases from J, with 21 bases between. Germline V gene lookup returns CDR1 SGDLS and CDR2 YYNGEE. This CDR3 is built from 15 residues. The CDR3 here is CASSSRHSGALGYTF. CDR3 DNA: TGTGCCAGCAGCTCACGACATTCGGGGGCCTTGGGCTACACCTTC.

The J gene is TRBJ2-7, the V gene TRBV14; 14 bases agree with TRBD2. The CDR3 extends over 16 amino acids. V lost 6 bases, J lost 5 bases, and 9 bases stayed unmatched. Germline loops: CDR1 SGHDN, CDR2 FVKESK. This chain's CDR3 is CASSRTSGRRQNEQYF. CDR3 DNA: TGTGCCAGCAGTCGGACTAGCGGGAGGAGACAGAACGAGCAGTACTTC.

J is TRBJ1-4 and V is TRBV5-1, with D perhaps matching TRBD1 (6 bases). Germline-derived CDR1 and CDR2 are SGHRS and YFSETQ. The CDR3 length is 17 residues. The V end was cut by 1 base, the J end by 4 bases, with 17 bases between. The CDR3 loop reads CASSLLINRAGNEKLFF. CDR3 sequence (DNA): TGCGCCAGCAGCTTGCTAATTAACAGGGCGGGTAATGAAAAACTGTTTTTT. Full variable domain (outside the CDR3, taken from reference TRBV5-1 and TRBJ1-4): KAGVTQTPRYLIKTRGQQVTLSCSPISGHRSVSWYQQTPGQGLQFLFEYFSETQRNKGNFPGRFSGRQFSNSRSEMNVSTLELGDSALYLCASSLLINRAGNEKLFFGSGTQLSVL.

The chain carries TRBV13 and TRBJ2-5, with D unclear. The J call is doubtful: the DNA matches TRBJ2-7 better. This CDR3 has 12 residues. Germline V CDR1 and CDR2: PRHDT, FYEKMQ (reference sequence). The chain's CDR3 is CASGKGTYEQYF. The CDR3 region has the DNA TGTGCCAGCGGTAAGGGAACCTACGAGCAGTACTTC.

The CDR3 sequence is CASSLSGTGAGELFF. CDR3 coding DNA: TGTGCCAGCAGCTTATCGGGGACAGGGGCCGGGGAGCTGTTTTTT. The gene calls are TRBV7-8 and TRBJ2-2; 10 bases align to TRBD1. Germline CDR1 SGHVS, CDR2 FQNEAQ. The CDR3 extends over 15 amino acids. The V gene end was trimmed by 2 bases and the J gene end by 6 bases; junction bases not matched to a gene: 3.

This clone has just one count. This chain connects TRBV19 to TRBJ2-5, with 9 bases matching TRBD1. The CDR3 spans 16 residues. Germline assignment: CDR1 LNHDA and CDR2 SQIVND (reference sequence). V dropped 1 base and J dropped 4; count of bases not matched to a gene: 7. The CDR3 nucleotides are TGTGCCAGTAGTATAGTGGGGGGGACAGGGCGAGAGACCCAGTACTTC. Translated, it gives CASSIVGGTGRETQYF.

This clone was counted once. The rearrangement uses TRBV27 and TRBJ1-3; 7 nucleotides line up with TRBD1. J gave up 0 bases and V 5 bases, and 10 bases lay outside the gene matches. The CDR3 is 17 residues long. CDR1 is MNHEY and CDR2 is SMNVEV in the germline V gene (reference sequence). CDR3 sequence: CASSASTGRSSGNTIYF. The CDR3 DNA sequence: TGTGCCAGCAGTGCCTCGACAGGGAGAAGCTCTGGAAACACCATATATTTT.

The chain couples TRBV7-9 to TRBJ1-1, with D uncertain. V was clipped by 1 base and J by 5 bases, with 11 bases between them. The germline gives CDR1 SEHNR, CDR2 FQNEAQ (reference sequence). The CDR3 runs 14 residues. The CDR3 sequence is CASSLGIGGTEAFF. The CDR3 DNA is TGTGCCAGCAGCTTAGGAATCGGAGGGACTGAAGCTTTCTTT. Looking up the rest from reference TRBV7-9 and TRBJ1-1 gives the full variable domain: DTGVSQNPRHKITKRGQNVTFRCDPISEHNRLYWYRQTLGQGPEFLTYFQNEAQLEKSRLLSDRFSAERPKGSFSTLEIQRTEQGDSAMYLCASSLGIGGTEAFFGQGTRLTVV.

The rearrangement uses TRBV5-1 and TRBJ2-1, with D hard to call. V was clipped by 3 bases and J by 7 bases, with 11 bases between them. Germline-derived CDR1 and CDR2 are SGHRS and YFSETQ. The CDR3 length is 13 residues. The CDR3 DNA sequence: TGCGCCAGCAGCTCGGCGAGGCCGAATGAGCAGTTCTTC. Its translation is CASSSARPNEQFF. Full variable domain (outside the CDR3, taken from reference TRBV5-1 and TRBJ2-1): KAGVTQTPRYLIKTRGQQVTLSCSPISGHRSVSWYQQTPGQGLQFLFEYFSETQRNKGNFPGRFSGRQFSNSRSEMNVSTLELGDSALYLCASSSARPNEQFFGPGTRLTVL.

The CDR3 region has the DNA TGTGCCAGCACCCCGAGAGGACGAGGGAATGAAAAACTGTTTTTT. This sequence encodes CASTPRGRGNEKLFF. J is TRBJ1-4 and V is TRBV6-5; no firm D call. The CDR3 runs 15 residues. The germline CDR1 and CDR2 sequences are MNHEY and SVGAGI. V gave up 7 bases and J gave up 5 bases, with 17 bases separating them.